This T cell receptor beta chain comes out of a study of somatic mutations in cytotoxic T cells in rheumatoid arthritis. Clones were sequenced by immunoSEQ multiplex PCR, and TCRdb holds only the in-frame ones, with some missing. The table records some 17,000 clones, approximately 84% of them present only once. This CDR3 is built from 20 residues. The clonotype was recovered from an adult with rheumatoid arthritis. Input material: CD8+ T cells sorted from blood. This sequence joins TRBV21-1 and TRBJ2-1; TRBD2 reflects the table's D call only, with no check against the DNA. TRBV21-1 is labeled a pseudogene. CDR3 protein: CASSKRGNGSSGSPYNEQFF. The CDR3 nucleotides are TGTGCCAGCAGCAAAAGAGGAAACGGAAGTAGCGGGAGCCCCTACAATGAGCAGTTCTTC.